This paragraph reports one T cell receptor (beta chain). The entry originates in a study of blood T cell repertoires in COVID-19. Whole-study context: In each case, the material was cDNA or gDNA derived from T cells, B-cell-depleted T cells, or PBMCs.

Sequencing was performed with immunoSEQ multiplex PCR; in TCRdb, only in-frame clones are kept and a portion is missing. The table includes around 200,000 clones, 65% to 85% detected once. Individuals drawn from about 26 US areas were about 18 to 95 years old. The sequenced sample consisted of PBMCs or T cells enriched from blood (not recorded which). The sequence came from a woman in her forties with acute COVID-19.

CDR3 DNA: TGTGCCAGCAGTTTTCGGACAGGGGGGACCTACGAGCAGTACTTC. Protein sequence: CASSFRTGGTYEQYF. This chain uses TRBV28 with TRBJ2-7; 10 nucleotides align to TRBD1. Unmatched junction bases numbered 4, after V lost 3 bases and J lost 2 bases. The CDR3 is made up of 15 amino acids. Germline V gene sequence: CDR1 MDHEN, CDR2 SYDVKM.